These T cell receptor beta chains were read from a single sample in a study of cytomegalovirus exposure and HLA in healthy donors. The data were produced by immunoSEQ multiplex PCR, yet TCRdb's version contains in-frame clones alone and is incomplete. The sample carries 150,000 to 200,000 clones, about 73% recorded once. Sequencing was done on a sample of PBMCs. Source of these receptors: a woman aged 50 to 65 in good health and CMV-seropositive. The CDR3 runs from the conserved cysteine through the conserved F or W.

j_gene: TRBJ1-1
v_gene: TRBV11-2
CDR3aa: CASSLAPRGEAFF

j_gene: TRBJ2-1
v_gene: TRBV6-4
CDR3aa: CASSVATGVGNEQFF

j_gene: TRBJ1-6
v_gene: TRBV6-6
CDR3aa: CASSYNPLSSPLHF

j_gene: TRBJ1-2
v_gene: TRBV7-3
CDR3aa: CASSAGQGHYGYTF

j_gene: TRBJ2-5
v_gene: TRBV7-9
CDR3aa: CASSLDSAETQYF

j_gene: TRBJ2-4
v_gene: TRBV29-1
CDR3aa: CSVPNRQVPILLAKNIQYF

j_gene: TRBJ1-1
v_gene: TRBV5-1
CDR3aa: CASSLGGTGSEAFF

j_gene: TRBJ2-2
v_gene: TRBV20-1
CDR3aa: CSAGETGELFF

j_gene: TRBJ2-5
v_gene: TRBV5-5
CDR3aa: CASSLRAGYQETQYF

j_gene: TRBJ1-2
v_gene: TRBV7-8
CDR3aa: CASSSVRGDGYTF

j_gene: TRBJ1-1
v_gene: TRBV7-9
CDR3aa: CASSPGQSNTEAFF

j_gene: TRBJ1-5
v_gene: TRBV7-3
CDR3aa: CASSPPKPCPDSNQPQHF

j_gene: TRBJ2-7
v_gene: TRBV5-4
CDR3aa: CASSFGAGFSYEQYF

j_gene: TRBJ1-2
v_gene: TRBV25-1
CDR3aa: CASRMTGGGSYGYTF

j_gene: TRBJ1-3
v_gene: TRBV4-1
CDR3aa: CASSQGHPGNSGNTIYF

j_gene: TRBJ2-2
v_gene: TRBV11-2
CDR3aa: CASSLEAFTGELFF

j_gene: TRBJ2-5
v_gene: TRBV5-8
CDR3aa: CASSLARETQYF

j_gene: TRBJ2-3
v_gene: TRBV4-1
CDR3aa: CASSQIPSDTDTQYF

j_gene: TRBJ2-6
v_gene: TRBV29-1
CDR3aa: CSVAGVISGANVLTF

j_gene: TRBJ1-2
v_gene: TRBV6-5
CDR3aa: CASSYRVGVYGYTF

j_gene: TRBJ1-4
v_gene: TRBV19
CDR3aa: CASSIRTNEKLFF

j_gene: TRBJ1-1
v_gene: TRBV5-1
CDR3aa: CASSDGGGGAEAFF

j_gene: TRBJ1-4
v_gene: TRBV2
CDR3aa: CASSRQGGNEKLFF

j_gene: TRBJ1-1
v_gene: TRBV7-9
CDR3aa: CASSLGQGEAFF

j_gene: TRBJ2-4
v_gene: TRBV18
CDR3aa: CASSNGLGLAKNIQYF

j_gene: TRBJ2-3
v_gene: TRBV9
CDR3aa: CASSVVAGATDTQYF

j_gene: TRBJ2-5
v_gene: TRBV2
CDR3aa: CASSERGDTGGTQYF

j_gene: TRBJ1-5
v_gene: TRBV19
CDR3aa: CASTPTGGNQPQHF

j_gene: TRBJ2-3
v_gene: TRBV5-1
CDR3aa: CASSPRAGALTDTQYF

j_gene: TRBJ2-7
v_gene: TRBV5-4
CDR3aa: CASSLDLGIEQYF

j_gene: TRBJ2-3
v_gene: TRBV30
CDR3aa: CAWRGYTDTQYF

j_gene: TRBJ2-2
v_gene: TRBV5-1
CDR3aa: CASSLESRAGGELFF

j_gene: TRBJ1-4
v_gene: TRBV2
CDR3aa: CASKVSEGTNEKLFF

j_gene: TRBJ1-5
v_gene: TRBV7-8
CDR3aa: CASSLATRARIPNQPQHF

j_gene: TRBJ2-5
v_gene: TRBV7-9
CDR3aa: CASLSSSGGSQETQYF

j_gene: TRBJ1-5
v_gene: TRBV5-1
CDR3aa: CASSGGQGDQPQHF

j_gene: TRBJ2-2
v_gene: TRBV5-6
CDR3aa: CASSLASGELFF

j_gene: TRBJ2-2
v_gene: TRBV5-1
CDR3aa: CASSSRQFTGELFF

j_gene: TRBJ2-2
v_gene: TRBV27
CDR3aa: CASTGGLNTGELFF